The rows below give T cell receptor beta chains drawn from one sample of a study of blood T cell repertoires in COVID-19. TCRdb keeps only in-frame clones here, not all; method: immunoSEQ multiplex PCR. The data show 200,000 to 300,000 clones, roughly 91% seen once. The specimen sequenced was PBMCs or T cells enriched from blood (not recorded which). The receptors were gathered from a woman in her thirties who had recovered from COVID-19. The CDR3 runs from the conserved cysteine through the conserved F or W. D genes are given only for firm matches. Clone sizes are given selectively: once, few, many, or a class where the clone is expanded.

v_gene	j_gene	d_gene	abundance	CDR3nt	CDR3aa
TRBV24-1	TRBJ2-1	TRBD2	.	TGTGCCACCAGTGGTCGAGCGGGAGGGCCTTCGAATGAGCAGTTCTTC	CATSGRAGGPSNEQFF
TRBV19	TRBJ2-7	TRBD1	.	TGTGCCAGTAGTCCGATCTCAGACAGGGGGTCGACCTACGAGCAGTACTTC	CASSPISDRGSTYEQYF
TRBV30	TRBJ2-1	.	.	TGTGCCTGCTTTGGAGGCCATGAGCAGTTCTTC	CACFGGHEQFF
TRBV9	TRBJ2-7	.	.	TGTGCCAGCAGCGTAGGAGGCGTTAGCTCCTACGAGCAGTACTTC	CASSVGGVSSYEQYF
TRBV27	TRBJ2-7	TRBD2	once	TGTGCCAGCAGTTTCTACCCGGGACTAGCGGCCTACGAGCAGTACTTC	CASSFYPGLAAYEQYF
TRBV11-3	TRBJ1-1	.	.	TGTGCCAGCAGCCCCCACCGGTTAGCCGAAGCTTTCTTT	CASSPHRLAEAFF
TRBV6-6	TRBJ1-1	TRBD1	.	TGTGCCAGCAGACGATCAAATTACAGGGGAGAGGGGCCTGAAGCTTTCTTT	CASRRSNYRGEGPEAFF
TRBV5-1	TRBJ2-1	.	.	TGCGCCAGCAGCTTGGGTGTAGGGGGGGATGAGCAGTTCTTC	CASSLGVGGDEQFF
TRBV9	TRBJ2-1	.	.	TGTGCCAGCAGCCCCCGTTCAGGGGATGACAATGAGCAGTTCTTC	CASSPRSGDDNEQFF
TRBV4-3	TRBJ2-7	TRBD2	.	TGCGCCAGCAGCCAGGACGTAACGGGCGGGAGTTGGGAGCAGTACTTC	CASSQDVTGGSWEQYF
TRBV4-1	TRBJ2-7	TRBD2	.	TGCGCCAGCAGCCAAGAAGGCCCCGGGACTAGAACCTACGAGCAGTACTTC	CASSQEGPGTRTYEQYF
TRBV4-3	TRBJ2-2	TRBD2	.	TGCGCCAGCCGTGCAGCGGGAACCGGGGAGCTGTTTTTT	CASRAAGTGELFF
TRBV18	TRBJ1-4	.	.	TGTGCCAGCTCACCAGAGAAGACAACTAATGAAAAACTGTTTTTT	CASSPEKTTNEKLFF
TRBV6-1	TRBJ1-2	TRBD1	.	TGTGCCAGCAGTGAATGGACAGGGTCTTACTATGGCTACACCTTC	CASSEWTGSYYGYTF
TRBV7-6	TRBJ1-4	.	once	TGTGCCAGCAGCTTACAGACAACTAATGAAAAACTGTTTTTT	CASSLQTTNEKLFF
TRBV15	TRBJ2-7	.	.	TGTGCCACCAGCAGAGAGACAGCTTCCTACGAGCAGTACTTC	CATSRETASYEQYF
TRBV11-1	TRBJ1-2	.	.	TGTGCCAGCAGTTCGGACAGCTATGGCTACACCTTC	CASSSDSYGYTF
TRBV18	TRBJ1-1	TRBD1	.	TGTGCCAGCTCACCACTAGGACAGGGCATGAACACTGAAGCTTTCTTT	CASSPLGQGMNTEAFF
TRBV6-5	TRBJ1-2	.	.	TGTGCCAGCAGTTACTCGATCAGGGGAGGCTACACCTTC	CASSYSIRGGYTF
TRBV5-1	TRBJ2-3	.	.	TGCGCCAGCAGCTTGAGTGCGAGGGTGAAAGATACGCAGTATTTT	CASSLSARVKDTQYF
TRBV12-3/TRBV12-4	TRBJ2-1	.	.	TGTGCCAGCAGTACGAATAGGGGGACCAAGCAGTTCTTC	CASSTNRGTKQFF
TRBV7-3	TRBJ2-2	TRBD1	.	TGTGCCAGCAGCTCAAACACAGGGGACACCGGGGAGCTGTTTTTT	CASSSNTGDTGELFF
TRBV25-1	TRBJ1-1	.	.	TGTGCCAGCAGTGAATTCGGGCAGGGGTTCAACACTGAAGCTTTCTTT	CASSEFGQGFNTEAFF
TRBV11-2	TRBJ1-1	TRBD1	.	TGTGCCAGCAGCCCCGGACAGGCTGAAGCTTTCTTT	CASSPGQAEAFF
TRBV7-6	TRBJ2-5	TRBD1	once	TGTGCCAGCAGCTTAGAAGGGGGCCGGGAGACCCAGTACTTC	CASSLEGGRETQYF
TRBV28	TRBJ1-4	.	.	TGTGCCAGCAGCCACCGGGGGTGGAGCGCAACTAATGAAAAACTGTTTTTT	CASSHRGWSATNEKLFF
TRBV6-2/TRBV6-3	TRBJ1-1	.	.	TGTGCCAGCAGTTACTGGGTGGACAGCTATAACACTGAAGCTTTCTTT	CASSYWVDSYNTEAFF
TRBV5-5	TRBJ2-7	TRBD2	.	TGTGCCAGCAGCTTGACTAGCGGGAGGGCCATGGGAGAGCAGTACTTC	CASSLTSGRAMGEQYF
TRBV6-2/TRBV6-3	TRBJ2-1	.	.	TGTGCCAGCAGTTCGGGACTCACGCAGTTCAGCAATGAGCAGTTCTTC	CASSSGLTQFSNEQFF
TRBV7-9	TRBJ1-4	.	.	TGTGCCAGCAGCTTAGATGGTGGCCTAAAACTGTTTTTT	CASSLDGGLKLFF
TRBV5-1	TRBJ1-2	TRBD1	.	TGCGCCAGCAGCTTTTCCGGGACAGTTTTTAACTATGGCTACACCTTC	CASSFSGTVFNYGYTF
TRBV5-1	TRBJ1-1	.	.	TGCGCCAGCAGCGCGGGGGACACTGAAGCTTTCTTT	CASSAGDTEAFF
TRBV9	TRBJ1-1	TRBD1	.	TGTGCCAGCAGCGTAGGAGGGGGCAGCAACACTGAAGCTTTCTTT	CASSVGGGSNTEAFF
TRBV28	TRBJ1-5	TRBD1	.	TGTGCCAGCAGTTTGGCAGGGGGAAGGCAGCCCCAGCATTTT	CASSLAGGRQPQHF
TRBV9	TRBJ2-3	TRBD1	.	TGTGCCAGCAGCGTAGCCCGGGACAGCCACACAGATACGCAGTATTTT	CASSVARDSHTDTQYF
TRBV13	TRBJ2-2	TRBD1	.	TGTGCCAGCAGCTTAGGACACAGGGGTTTTTCGACCGGGGAGCTGTTTTTT	CASSLGHRGFSTGELFF
TRBV7-9	TRBJ1-2	.	.	TGTGCCAGCAGCTTCGGGACACCTTACTATGGCTACACCTTC	CASSFGTPYYGYTF
TRBV24-1	TRBJ2-1	TRBD1	.	TGTGCCACCTCGGGAGACAGGGGCTCCTACAATGAGCAGTTCTTC	CATSGDRGSYNEQFF
TRBV28	TRBJ2-7	.	.	TGTGCCAGCAGCACAGACGGATTTACGGGGACTTACGAGCAGTACTTC	CASSTDGFTGTYEQYF
TRBV7-2	TRBJ1-3	TRBD1	.	TGTGCCAGCAGGCAAACAGGGGGAGTTGGAAACACCATATATTTT	CASRQTGGVGNTIYF
TRBV27	TRBJ2-1	.	.	TGTGCCAGCAGTTTAAGGGGGTCCTACAATGAGCAGTTCTTC	CASSLRGSYNEQFF
TRBV11-2	TRBJ1-1	.	.	TGTGCCAGCAGCCAGGGAGAAGCTTTCTTT	CASSQGEAFF
TRBV4-3	TRBJ2-5	TRBD1	.	TGCGCCAGCAGCCCTGACAGGGGGCTTGAGAAGACCCAGTACTTC	CASSPDRGLEKTQYF
TRBV28	TRBJ2-3	.	once	TGTGCCAGCAGTTTCTATCGAGGGTTCACAGATACGCAGTATTTT	CASSFYRGFTDTQYF
TRBV9	TRBJ2-2	TRBD1	.	TGTGCCAGCAGCGTAAACAGGGGCGGGGAGCTGTTTTTT	CASSVNRGGELFF
TRBV30	TRBJ2-1	.	.	TGTGCCTGGAGTGTTCCTCGGGAGAGAGGGGACAATGAGCAGTTCTTC	CAWSVPRERGDNEQFF
TRBV4-3	TRBJ2-7	TRBD1	once	TGCGCCAGCAGCCAAGATCGGACAGGGGGCGGCGAAACCTACGAGCAGTACTTC	CASSQDRTGGGETYEQYF
TRBV6-2/TRBV6-3	TRBJ2-1	.	.	TGTGCCAGCAGTTACTCGAGTGTGTCGTGGAATGAGCAGTTCTTC	CASSYSSVSWNEQFF
TRBV7-8	TRBJ1-1	.	.	TGTGCCAGCCGGGTGAGACTTGACGGGACTGAAGCTTTCTTT	CASRVRLDGTEAFF
TRBV7-9	TRBJ2-1	TRBD2	.	TGTGCCAGCAGCCCGGGAGGGCCTCACAATGAGCAGTTCTTC	CASSPGGPHNEQFF
TRBV6-5	TRBJ2-2	TRBD2	.	TGTGCCGTTGGGGGAGGGGCTAGGAACACCGGGGAGCTGTTTTTT	CAVGGGARNTGELFF
TRBV10-3	TRBJ1-2	TRBD1	.	TGTGCCATCAGACGGGACAGCTCTGGCTATGGCTACACCTTC	CAIRRDSSGYGYTF
TRBV4-3	TRBJ2-2	.	.	TGCGCCAGCAGCCAAGGGGCAGGGTGGGGATTTAACGGGGAGCTGTTTTTT	CASSQGAGWGFNGELFF
TRBV7-9	TRBJ1-1	TRBD1	.	TGTGCCAGCAGCCCGACAGGGAGTTACACTGAAGCTTTCTTT	CASSPTGSYTEAFF
TRBV11-1	TRBJ2-5	.	.	TGTGCCAGCAGCAGGGAGAAAGAGACCCAGTACTTC	CASSREKETQYF
TRBV18	TRBJ2-3	TRBD1	.	TGTGCCAGCTCACCAGGGGGACAGGGAGGAGATACGCAGTATTTT	CASSPGGQGGDTQYF
TRBV7-3	TRBJ1-2	TRBD1	.	TGTGCCAGCAGCCCGGACAGGAACTATGGCTACACCTTC	CASSPDRNYGYTF
TRBV5-1	TRBJ2-5	TRBD1	.	TGCGCCAGCAGCCCCAGACAGGGGCAAGAGACCCAGTACTTC	CASSPRQGQETQYF
TRBV11-3	TRBJ2-2	.	once	TGTGCCAGCAGCTCCCGCCAGAAGAACACCGGGGAGCTGTTTTTT	CASSSRQKNTGELFF
TRBV7-2	TRBJ2-1	.	.	TGTGCCAGCAGCTTAGAGAGCGGGCTCACGTCCTACAATGAGCAGTTCTTC	CASSLESGLTSYNEQFF